The 18 T cell receptor beta chains below come from one sample, sequenced in a study of blood T cell repertoires in COVID-19 (dated by TCRdb to about 2020). Preparation of the library involved the immunoSEQ multiplex PCR assay. The source is immuneACCESS, and TCRdb retained only in-frame sequences with V and J called. Part of the clones is not carried over; for the studies checked, unresolved V genes explain less than half of this, and the remainder is unexplained. This sample has 130,000 or so clones in its table, and more than 80% of those were observed once. The ten largest clones take up approximately 4.3% of the sample. The material sequenced was peripheral blood. These receptor sequences come from a human donor in a cohort sampled during active COVID-19.

This clone came up a few times. The CDR3 reads CASSWGLAWEQFF. CDR3 sequence (DNA): TGTGCCAGCAGCTGGGGACTAGCGTGGGAGCAGTTCTTC. The chain carries TRBV5-8 and TRBJ2-1; 10 bases are a match to TRBD2. Trimming at V came to 3 bases and at J to 10 bases, leaving 4 bases not matched to a gene. This CDR3 region has 13 residues. Germline CDR1 is SGHTS and CDR2 is YDEGEE.

This clone was found once. CDR3: CASSKRWDRGRQPQHF. Here the CDR3 DNA reads TGTGCCAGCAGCAAACGGTGGGACAGGGGTCGACAGCCCCAGCATTTT. The rearrangement uses TRBV21-1 and TRBJ1-5; whether TRBD1, the table's D call, matches the DNA was not checked. TRBV21-1 is deemed a pseudogene. The CDR3 has 16 amino acids.

Here the CDR3 DNA reads TGTGCCAGCAGCTTGGGGACTAGCAATGTCAATGAGCAGTTCTTC. Translation: CASSLGTSNVNEQFF. The rearrangement joins TRBV11-3 to TRBJ2-1; 9 bases match TRBD2. The CDR3 is 15 amino acids. J lost 6 bases, V lost 3 bases, and 6 bases had no gene match. CDR1 and CDR2 from the germline V gene are SGHNT and YENEEA.

The chain is built from TRBV5-1 and TRBJ1-5; 7 positions agree with TRBD1. The CDR3 consists of 14 residues. V shed 3 bases and J 4 bases; nucleotides not matched to a gene: 4. Germline lookup yields CDR1 SGHRS and CDR2 YFSETQ. For the CDR3, the DNA is TGCGCCAGCAGCTCCGGGACAGAAAATCAGCCCCAGCATTTT. Its translation is CASSSGTENQPQHF.

This sequence joins TRBV30 and TRBJ1-1; D is ambiguous. This CDR3 spans 12 amino acids. The V gene's germline CDR1 is GTSNPN and CDR2 SVGIG (reference sequence). V was pared by 3 bases and J by 7 bases, with 12 bases between. This chain's CDR3 is CAWRQEEGEAFF. Written as DNA, the CDR3 is TGTGCCTGGAGGCAGGAGGAAGGTGAAGCTTTCTTT.

The chain employs TRBV5-4 and TRBJ2-5, with no clear D. The CDR3 sequence is 11 residues long. Trimming left V 3 bases short and J 2 bases short, with 2 bases between. Germline values: CDR1 SGHNT, CDR2 YYREEE (reference sequence). The CDR3 here is CASSSQETQYF. As DNA, the CDR3 is TGTGCCAGCAGCTCTCAAGAGACCCAGTACTTC.

The V gene is TRBV5-1, the J gene TRBJ2-2, with TRBD1 matching over 7 bases. Germline assignment: CDR1 SGHRS and CDR2 YFSETQ. The CDR3 runs to 14 residues. Losses at the gene ends were 4 bases for V and 4 bases for J; bases not matched to a gene: 4. The chain's CDR3 is CASSPRQGTGELFF. Written as DNA, the CDR3 is TGCGCCAGCAGCCCACGACAGGGCACCGGGGAGCTGTTTTTT.

This clone was seen just once. V and J are TRBV5-1 and TRBJ2-1, with TRBD2 matching over 12 bases. This CDR3 region has 15 residues. From germline, CDR1 is SGHRS and CDR2 YFSETQ. V shed 4 bases and J 8 bases; nucleotides not matched to a gene: 7. CDR3: CASSGRLAGVDEQFF. The CDR3 coding sequence is TGCGCCAGCAGCGGACGACTAGCGGGAGTCGATGAGCAGTTCTTC. Full variable domain (outside the CDR3, taken from reference TRBV5-1 and TRBJ2-1): KAGVTQTPRYLIKTRGQQVTLSCSPISGHRSVSWYQQTPGQGLQFLFEYFSETQRNKGNFPGRFSGRQFSNSRSEMNVSTLELGDSALYLCASSGRLAGVDEQFFGPGTRLTVL.

This sequence joins TRBV7-9 and TRBJ1-2; 12 bases are shared with TRBD1. V was pared by 0 bases and J by 8 bases, with 4 bases of the junction left unmatched. CDR1 is SEHNR, CDR2 FQNEAQ, per germline (reference sequence). CDR3 length: 15 amino acids. CDR3 sequence reads: CASSLAGQGARGYTF. CDR3 bases: TGTGCCAGCAGCTTAGCGGGACAGGGGGCTAGAGGCTACACCTTC.

The chain is built from TRBV30 and TRBJ1-1; D may be TRBD1 (5 bases). V lost 5 bases and J 4 bases, leaving 17 bases between the germline ends. Germline loops: CDR1 GTSNPN, CDR2 SVGIG (reference sequence). The CDR3 has 14 amino acids. Here the CDR3 DNA reads TGTGCCTGGGGCACAGGTAAGGTTGGCACTGAAGCTTTCTTT. Translated: CAWGTGKVGTEAFF.

This sequence joins TRBV7-8 and TRBJ2-1, with 8 positions matching TRBD1. Per the germline V gene, CDR1 is SGHVS and CDR2 is FQNEAQ. This CDR3 contains 15 residues. V lost 1 base to trimming and J lost 9 bases; unmatched junction nucleotides: 8. The CDR3 loop is CASSLVGQANGEQFF. For the CDR3, the DNA is TGTGCCAGCAGCTTAGTGGGACAGGCGAACGGTGAGCAGTTCTTC.

This clone is a singleton in its sample. The chain joins TRBV16 to TRBJ1-1, with D maybe TRBD1 (5 bases). This CDR3 is built from 16 residues. Germline CDR1 and CDR2: KGHSY and FQNENV. Trimming took 6 bases from V and 3 from J, leaving 20 bases between them. CDR3 amino acids: CASSPMPIIRDTEAFF. The CDR3, as DNA: TGTGCCAGCAGTCCAATGCCGATCATCAGGGACACTGAAGCTTTCTTT. The full variable domain, its missing parts supplied by reference TRBV16 and TRBJ1-1, is GEEVAQTPKHLVRGEGQKAKLYCAPIKGHSYVFWYQQVLKNEFKFLISFQNENVFDETGMPKERFSAKCLPNSPCSLEIQATKLEDSAVYFCASSPMPIIRDTEAFFGQGTRLTVV.

The V and J genes are TRBV6-4 and TRBJ1-2; D is perhaps TRBD1 (6 bases). This CDR3 comprises 13 residues. With 6 bases removed from V and 7 bases from J, the gap between germline ends came to 15 bases. The germline gives CDR1 MRHNA, CDR2 SNTAGT. The CDR3 bases are TGTGCCAGCAGCCCACAGGGAACTGGTGGCTACACCTTC. This encodes CASSPQGTGGYTF.

The chain is built from TRBV25-1 and TRBJ2-2; unclear D gene. V shed 3 bases and J shed 3 bases, with 8 bases lying between them. The CDR3 consists of 14 residues. Germline V gives CDR1 MGHDK, CDR2 SYGVNS. The CDR3 bases are TGTGCCAGCAGTGACAACAGATACACCGGGGAGCTGTTTTTT. Translating it yields CASSDNRYTGELFF.

The genes are TRBV27 and TRBJ2-1, with 12 bases aligning to TRBD2. Germline V CDR1 and CDR2: MNHEY, SMNVEV (reference sequence). This CDR3 contains 15 residues. The V gene end was trimmed by 10 bases and the J gene end by 9 bases; junction bases not matched to a gene: 13. Here the CDR3 DNA reads TGTGCCACCAGGGAGACTAGCGGGGGTGATAGTGAGCAGTTCTTC. Translating gives CATRETSGGDSEQFF.

The V call is TRBV5-6, the J call TRBJ1-1; D is perhaps TRBD1 (6 bases). Trimming took 4 bases from V and 2 from J, leaving 21 bases between them. Germline-derived CDR1 and CDR2 are SGHDT and YYEEEE. CDR3 length: 17 residues. The CDR3 loop reads CASSAATGTRINTEAFF. The CDR3 coding sequence is TGTGCCAGCAGCGCCGCGACCGGGACACGTATTAACACTGAAGCTTTCTTT.

The rearrangement links TRBV30 to TRBJ2-7; 12 bases are shared with TRBD1. The V gene's germline CDR1 is GTSNPN and CDR2 SVGIG (reference sequence). The CDR3 runs 16 residues. The ends lost 2 bases at V and 5 bases at J; junction bases unmatched: 10. CDR3 sequence: CAWSPIGTGGNNEQYF. CDR3 in DNA: TGTGCCTGGAGTCCTATAGGGACAGGGGGCAATAACGAGCAGTACTTC.

The V gene is TRBV3-1 (or the pseudogene TRBV3-2), the J gene TRBJ1-2; D remains unclear. Trimming removed 4 bases from V and 5 bases from J, with 11 bases in between. CDR1 is LGHDT and CDR2 is YNNKEL in the germline V gene (reference sequence). The CDR3 extends over 13 amino acids. DNA for the CDR3: TGTGCCAGCAGCCCAGTTACCAAATATGGCTACACCTTC. Residues: CASSPVTKYGYTF.